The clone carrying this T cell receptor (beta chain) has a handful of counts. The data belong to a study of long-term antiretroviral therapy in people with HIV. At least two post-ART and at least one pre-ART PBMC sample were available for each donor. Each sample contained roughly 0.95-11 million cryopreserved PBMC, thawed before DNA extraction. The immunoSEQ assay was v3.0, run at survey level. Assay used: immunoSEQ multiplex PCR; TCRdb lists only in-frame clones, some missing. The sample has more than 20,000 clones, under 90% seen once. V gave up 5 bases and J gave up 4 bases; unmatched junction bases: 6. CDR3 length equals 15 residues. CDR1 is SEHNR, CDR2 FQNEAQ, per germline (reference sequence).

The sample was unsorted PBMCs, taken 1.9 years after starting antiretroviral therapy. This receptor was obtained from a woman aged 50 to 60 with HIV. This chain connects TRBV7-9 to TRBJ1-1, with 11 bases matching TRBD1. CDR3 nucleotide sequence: TGTGCCAGCAGCAGACGGACAGGGGGCGGCACTGAAGCTTTCTTT. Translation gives CASSRRTGGGTEAFF.